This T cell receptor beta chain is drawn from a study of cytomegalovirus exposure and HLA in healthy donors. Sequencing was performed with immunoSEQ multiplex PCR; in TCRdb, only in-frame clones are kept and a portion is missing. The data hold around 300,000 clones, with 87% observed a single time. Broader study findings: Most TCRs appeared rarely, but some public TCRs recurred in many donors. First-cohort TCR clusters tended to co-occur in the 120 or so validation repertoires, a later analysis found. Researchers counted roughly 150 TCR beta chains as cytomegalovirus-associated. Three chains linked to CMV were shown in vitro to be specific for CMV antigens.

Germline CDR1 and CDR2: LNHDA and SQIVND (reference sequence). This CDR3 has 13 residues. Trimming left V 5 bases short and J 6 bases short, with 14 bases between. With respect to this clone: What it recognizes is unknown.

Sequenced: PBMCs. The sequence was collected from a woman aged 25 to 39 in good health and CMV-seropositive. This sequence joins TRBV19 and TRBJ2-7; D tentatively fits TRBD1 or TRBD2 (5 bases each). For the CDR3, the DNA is TGTGCCAGTAGTCCCGGGACCCCATTCGAGCAGTACTTC. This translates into CASSPGTPFEQYF.